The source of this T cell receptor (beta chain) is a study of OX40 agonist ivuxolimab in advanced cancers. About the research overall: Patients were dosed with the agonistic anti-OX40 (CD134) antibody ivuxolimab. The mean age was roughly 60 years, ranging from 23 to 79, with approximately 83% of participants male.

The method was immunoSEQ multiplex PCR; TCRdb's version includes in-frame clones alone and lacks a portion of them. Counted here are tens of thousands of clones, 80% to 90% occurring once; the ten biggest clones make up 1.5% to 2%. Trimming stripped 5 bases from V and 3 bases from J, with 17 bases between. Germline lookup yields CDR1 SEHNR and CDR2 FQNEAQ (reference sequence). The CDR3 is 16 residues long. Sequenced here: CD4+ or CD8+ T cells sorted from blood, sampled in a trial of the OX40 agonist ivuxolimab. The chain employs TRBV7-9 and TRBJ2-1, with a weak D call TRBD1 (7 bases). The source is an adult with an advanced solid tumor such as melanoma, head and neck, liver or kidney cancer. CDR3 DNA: TGTGCCAGCAGCCAGGGGGGAGGCGGGATCTACAATGAGCAGTTCTTC. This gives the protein CASSQGGGGIYNEQFF.